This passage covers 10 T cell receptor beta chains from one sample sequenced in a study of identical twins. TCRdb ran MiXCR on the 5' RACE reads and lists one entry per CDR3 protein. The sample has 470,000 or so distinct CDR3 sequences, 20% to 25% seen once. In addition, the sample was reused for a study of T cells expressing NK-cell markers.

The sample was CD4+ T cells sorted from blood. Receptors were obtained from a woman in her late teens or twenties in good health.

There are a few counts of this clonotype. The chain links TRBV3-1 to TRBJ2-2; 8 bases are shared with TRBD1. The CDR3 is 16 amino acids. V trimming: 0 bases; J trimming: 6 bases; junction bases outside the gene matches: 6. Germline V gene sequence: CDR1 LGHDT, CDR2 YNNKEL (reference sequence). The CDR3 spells CASSQDRTGFPGELFF. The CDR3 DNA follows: TGTGCCAGCAGCCAAGATCGGACAGGGTTCCCCGGGGAGCTGTTTTTT.

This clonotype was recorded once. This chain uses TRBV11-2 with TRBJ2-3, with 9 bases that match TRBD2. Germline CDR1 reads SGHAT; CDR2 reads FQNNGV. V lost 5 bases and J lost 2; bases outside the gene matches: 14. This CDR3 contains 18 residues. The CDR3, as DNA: TGTGCCAGCAGCCTCGGAAAAGCGGGGGGCCGCCCCACAGATACGCAGTATTTT. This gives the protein CASSLGKAGGRPTDTQYF.

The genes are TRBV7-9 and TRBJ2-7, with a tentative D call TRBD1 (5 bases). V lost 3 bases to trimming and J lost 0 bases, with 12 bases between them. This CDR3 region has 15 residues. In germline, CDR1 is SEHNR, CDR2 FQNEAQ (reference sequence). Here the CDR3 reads CASSFGARSSYEQYF. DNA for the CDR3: TGTGCCAGCAGCTTTGGGGCTAGAAGCTCCTACGAGCAGTACTTC.

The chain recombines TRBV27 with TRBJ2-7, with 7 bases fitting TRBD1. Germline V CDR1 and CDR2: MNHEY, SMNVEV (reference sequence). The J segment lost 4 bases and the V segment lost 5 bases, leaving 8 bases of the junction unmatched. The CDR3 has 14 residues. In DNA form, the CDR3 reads TGTGCCAGCAGTAGGGACAGAAGGGAATACGAGCAGTACTTC. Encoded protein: CASSRDRREYEQYF.

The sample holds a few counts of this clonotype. The CDR3 loop is CAIAGGAITEAFF. The CDR3 nucleotides are TGTGCCATAGCAGGGGGCGCGATCACTGAAGCTTTCTTT. The chain couples TRBV10-3 to TRBJ1-1; 8 bases match TRBD1. This CDR3 spans 13 amino acids. V was clipped by 9 bases and J by 4 bases; unmatched bases: 7. CDR1 is ENHRY, CDR2 SYGVKD, per germline.

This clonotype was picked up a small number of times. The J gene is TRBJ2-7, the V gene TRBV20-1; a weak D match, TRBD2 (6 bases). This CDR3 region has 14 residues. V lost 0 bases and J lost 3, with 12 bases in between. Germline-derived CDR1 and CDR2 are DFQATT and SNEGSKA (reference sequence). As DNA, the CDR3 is TGCAGTGCTAGAGATGTGGGAGCGGGCTACGAGCAGTACTTC. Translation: CSARDVGAGYEQYF.

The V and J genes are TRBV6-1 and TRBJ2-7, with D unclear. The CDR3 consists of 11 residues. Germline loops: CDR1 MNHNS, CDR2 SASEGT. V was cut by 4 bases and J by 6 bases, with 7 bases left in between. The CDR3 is CASSGVREQYF. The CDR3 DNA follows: TGTGCCAGCAGTGGGGTGCGCGAGCAGTACTTC.

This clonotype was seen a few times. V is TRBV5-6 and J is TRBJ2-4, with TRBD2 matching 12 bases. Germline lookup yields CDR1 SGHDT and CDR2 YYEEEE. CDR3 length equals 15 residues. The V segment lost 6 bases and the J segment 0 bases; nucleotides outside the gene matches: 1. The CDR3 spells CASKGLAGAKNIQYF. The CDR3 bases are TGTGCCAGCAAGGGACTAGCGGGAGCCAAAAACATTCAGTACTTC. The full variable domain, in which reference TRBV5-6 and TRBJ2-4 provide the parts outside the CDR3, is DAGVTQSPTHLIKTRGQQVTLRCSPKSGHDTVSWYQQALGQGPQFIFQYYEEEERQRGNFPDRFSGHQFPNYSSELNVNALLLGDSALYLCASKGLAGAKNIQYFGAGTRLSVL.

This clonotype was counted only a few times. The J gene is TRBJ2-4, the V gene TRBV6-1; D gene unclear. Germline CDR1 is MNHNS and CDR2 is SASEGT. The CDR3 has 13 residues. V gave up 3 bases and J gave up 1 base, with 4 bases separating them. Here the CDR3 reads CASSEGAKNIQYF. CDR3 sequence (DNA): TGTGCCAGCAGTGAGGGGGCCAAAAACATTCAGTACTTC.

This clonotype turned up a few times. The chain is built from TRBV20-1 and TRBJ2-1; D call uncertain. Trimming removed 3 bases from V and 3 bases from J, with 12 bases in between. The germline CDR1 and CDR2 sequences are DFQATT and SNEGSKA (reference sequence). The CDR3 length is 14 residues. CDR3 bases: TGCAGTGCTAGTTTGAACCCTGACTACAATGAGCAGTTCTTC. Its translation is CSASLNPDYNEQFF.